This entry lists 10 T cell receptor beta chains sequenced from one sample in a study of graft-versus-host responses after intestinal transplantation. Lamina propria and intraepithelial lymphocytes were released by processing graft tissue. Assay used: immunoSEQ multiplex PCR; TCRdb lists only in-frame clones, some missing. In the table there are some 4,000 clones, 60% to 85% of which are singletons. The source material was ileum tissue, sampled 9 days after transplant. These receptors were obtained from a human patient who received an intestinal transplant, so some T cells may come from the graft donor.

The chain is built from TRBV10-3 and TRBJ1-2; 12 bases agree with TRBD1. CDR3 size: 12 residues. V shed 8 bases and J 8 bases; nucleotides not matched to a gene: 3. Germline-derived CDR1 and CDR2 are ENHRY and SYGVKD. In DNA form, the CDR3 reads TGTGCCATCCGGGACAGGGGGCGAGGCTACACCTTC. Translated, it gives CAIRDRGRGYTF.

The CDR3 here is CSVCPLQWASSTDTQYF. The CDR3 DNA reads TGCAGCGTCTGTCCCCTTCAGTGGGCGTCTAGCACAGATACGCAGTATTTT. This chain links TRBV29-1 with TRBJ2-3; no clear D. This CDR3 region has 17 residues. The germline V gene encodes CDR1 SQVTM and CDR2 ANQGSEA. V lost 6 bases, J lost 0 bases, and 22 bases lay in between.

The chain combines TRBV7-3 with TRBJ2-3; D is uncertain. CDR3 length: 13 residues. Trimming cost V 0 bases and J 4 bases, with 5 bases left between them. Germline-derived CDR1 and CDR2 are SGHTA and FQGTGA. In DNA, the CDR3 is TGTGCCAGCAGCTTAACTAGCCCAGATACGCAGTATTTT. Translating gives CASSLTSPDTQYF.

This clone is labeled as large. V and J are TRBV18 and TRBJ2-7, with TRBD2 matching over 10 bases. Germline loops: CDR1 KGHSH, CDR2 LQKENI. The CDR3 has 16 residues. The junction had 9 bases not matched to a gene; V was cut back by 2 bases and J by 5 bases. The DNA of the CDR3 is TGTGCCAGCTCACCAGATCTAGCGGGAGTAGGTAACGAGCAGTACTTC. Protein sequence: CASSPDLAGVGNEQYF.

V gene TRBV27 combines with J gene TRBJ2-3, with D uncertain. V lost 3 bases to trimming and J lost 2 bases, with 9 bases between them. Germline CDR1 reads MNHEY; CDR2 reads SMNVEV (reference sequence). The CDR3 is 14 residues long. CDR3 sequence: CASSFQRNTDTQYF. The CDR3 region has the DNA TGTGCCAGCAGTTTTCAGAGAAACACAGATACGCAGTATTTT.

The chain combines TRBV7-9 with TRBJ2-1, with 13 positions matching TRBD2. The CDR3 spans 14 residues. V shed 4 bases, J shed 6 bases, and the junction held 0 bases outside the gene matches. CDR1 is SEHNR, CDR2 FQNEAQ, per germline (reference sequence). CDR3 in DNA: TGTGCCAGCAGCTGGACTAGCGGGAGCAATGAGCAGTTCTTC. Translating it yields CASSWTSGSNEQFF.

CDR3 DNA: TGCAGCGTTGAGAAGGGGGGCGACTATGGCTACACCTTC. The encoded protein is CSVEKGGDYGYTF. This sequence joins TRBV29-1 and TRBJ1-2; maybe TRBD1 (6 bases). The CDR3 covers 13 residues. Germline CDR1 is SQVTM and CDR2 is ANQGSEA. V shed 3 bases and J shed 3 bases, with 11 bases lying between them.

The rearrangement joins TRBV6-5 to TRBJ2-5, with 8 bases that match TRBD2. CDR3 length: 14 residues. CDR1 MNHEY and CDR2 SVGAGI come from the germline V gene. The V gene end was trimmed by 6 bases and the J gene end by 4 bases; junction bases not matched to a gene: 7. The CDR3 spells CASRRGGQGETQYF. CDR3 in DNA: TGTGCCAGCAGACGGGGGGGGCAGGGAGAGACCCAGTACTTC.

The chain joins TRBV25-1 to TRBJ2-7, with 9 bases lining up with TRBD1. J gave up 4 bases and V 3 bases, and 4 bases lay outside the gene matches. From germline, CDR1 is MGHDK and CDR2 SYGVNS. CDR3 length: 14 amino acids. CDR3 in amino acids: CASSDPDRGYEQYF. Written as DNA, the CDR3 is TGTGCCAGCAGTGATCCGGACAGGGGTTACGAGCAGTACTTC.

The V call is TRBV29-1, the J call TRBJ2-7; D is ambiguous. With 1 base removed from V and 2 bases from J, the gap between germline ends came to 9 bases. CDR3 length: 13 residues. Germline CDR1 is SQVTM and CDR2 is ANQGSEA. The chain's CDR3 is CSVEGGTTYEQYF. CDR3 DNA sequence: TGCAGCGTTGAAGGGGGAACAACCTACGAGCAGTACTTC.